This is a list of T cell receptor beta chains from one sample in a study of blood T cell repertoires in COVID-19. Using immunoSEQ multiplex PCR, the repertoire was profiled, and TCRdb retains in-frame clones only, with some absent. The repertoire holds some 100,000 clones, with 88% as singletons. Sequencing was performed on peripheral blood. The receptors stem from an elderly woman with active COVID-19. Each CDR3 is given with its conserved first and last residue.

>TRBJ2-3|TRBV9
CASRRQEGTDTQYF
>TRBJ2-7|TRBV6-5
CASRSGGIIDEQYF
>TRBJ2-3|TRBV7-2
CASSAHPSGSTDTQYF
>TRBJ2-3|TRBV27
CASSLSVFVGSTRRDTQYF
>TRBJ2-5|TRBV5-4
CASRSTSGRGEGETQYF
>TRBJ1-5|TRBV10-3
CAISEMGQSSNQPQHF
>TRBJ1-1|TRBV7-2
CASSLGRTGEVAFF
>TRBJ2-5|TRBV6-6
CASSYHGPGGQTQYF
>TRBJ2-7|TRBV2
CASSSSEWEQYF
>TRBJ2-1|TRBV5-1
CASSSGGGLANDEQFF
>TRBJ2-2|TRBV11-1
CASSLGGAENTGELFF
>TRBJ2-1|TRBV9
CASSVSGPLNNEQFF
>TRBJ2-6|TRBV4-1
CASSQSRSSGANVLTF
>TRBJ1-4|TRBV5-6
CASSLRQGHATNEKLFF
>TRBJ2-2|TRBV6-5
CASRTAGGTGELFF